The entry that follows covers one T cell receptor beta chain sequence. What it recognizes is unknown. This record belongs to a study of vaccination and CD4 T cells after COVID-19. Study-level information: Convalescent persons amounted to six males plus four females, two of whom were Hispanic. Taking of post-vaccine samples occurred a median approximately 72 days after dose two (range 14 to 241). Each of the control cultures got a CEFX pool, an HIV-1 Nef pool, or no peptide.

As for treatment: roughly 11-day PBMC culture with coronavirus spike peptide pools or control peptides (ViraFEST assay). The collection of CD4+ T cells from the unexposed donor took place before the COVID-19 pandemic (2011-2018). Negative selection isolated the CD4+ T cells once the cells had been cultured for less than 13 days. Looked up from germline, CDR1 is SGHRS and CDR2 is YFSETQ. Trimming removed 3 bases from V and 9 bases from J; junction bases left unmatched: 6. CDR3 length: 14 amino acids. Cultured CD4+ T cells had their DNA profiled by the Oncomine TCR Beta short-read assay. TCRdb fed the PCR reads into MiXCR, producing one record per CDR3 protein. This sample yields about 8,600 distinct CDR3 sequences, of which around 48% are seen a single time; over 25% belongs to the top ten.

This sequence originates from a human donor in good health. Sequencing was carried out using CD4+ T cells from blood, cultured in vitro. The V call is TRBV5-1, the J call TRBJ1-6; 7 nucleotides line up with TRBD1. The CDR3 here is CASSWEGAPSPLHF. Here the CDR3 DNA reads TGCGCCAGCAGCTGGGAGGGGGCACCTTCACCCCTCCACTTT.